A single sample gave rise to the 30 T cell receptor beta chains below, sequenced in a study of T cells after yellow fever vaccination. From the 5' RACE reads, TCRdb called clonotypes with MiXCR, one entry per CDR3 protein. The repertoire holds 500,000 to 700,000 distinct CDR3 sequences, around 21% seen once, with approximately 15% in the top ten. Sequencing was performed on PBMCs, taken 15 days after the yellow fever booster vaccination. The source of these receptors is a man younger than 40 who received the YFV17D yellow fever vaccine.

This clonotype was counted between two and nine times. The chain has TRBV7-3 and TRBJ2-1; 11 bases are a match to TRBD2. CDR3 length: 16 amino acids. The J segment lost 2 bases and the V segment lost 1 base, leaving 1 base of the junction unmatched. Germline-derived CDR1 and CDR2 are SGHTA and FQGTGA. The CDR3 nucleotides read TGTGCCAGCAGCTTAAGGGGACTAGCGGCCTACAATGAGCAGTTCTTC. Translated: CASSLRGLAAYNEQFF.

The table lists this clonotype with a few counts. CDR3 sequence: CATSRDFSLEQYF. CDR3 sequence (DNA): TGTGCCACCAGCAGAGATTTTTCCCTCGAGCAGTACTTC. This chain uses TRBV15 with TRBJ2-7; D uncertain. From germline, CDR1 is LNHNV and CDR2 YYDKDF (reference sequence). The CDR3 has 13 residues. V was pared by 0 bases and J by 6 bases, with 9 bases between.

The J gene is TRBJ2-3, the V gene TRBV11-2, with TRBD2 matching over 9 bases. The CDR3 is 16 amino acids. The ends lost 5 bases at V and 3 bases at J; junction bases unmatched: 9. Germline V gene lookup returns CDR1 SGHAT and CDR2 FQNNGV. The CDR3 coding sequence is TGTGCCAGCAGCACCCGGACTAGCGTAGGAACAGATACGCAGTATTTT. Translating it yields CASSTRTSVGTDTQYF.

The chain is built from TRBV18 and TRBJ1-2, with a possible D match to TRBD1 (5 bases). Trimming pared 6 bases from V and 10 bases from J, leaving 18 bases between. The length of the CDR3 is 13 residues. CDR1 KGHSH and CDR2 LQKENI come from the germline V gene. The DNA for the CDR3 is TGTGCCAGCTCCCTGGGACGGTCGGAGCCCTACACCTTC. This translates into CASSLGRSEPYTF.

V and J are TRBV5-4 and TRBJ2-7; tentative D call: TRBD2 (5 bases). Germline loops: CDR1 SGHNT, CDR2 YYREEE (reference sequence). Trimming stripped 4 bases from V and 0 bases from J, with 11 bases between. The CDR3 is 14 amino acids. Here the CDR3 DNA reads TGTGCCAGCAGCCCACCTAGCAACTCCTACGAGCAGTACTTC. Residues: CASSPPSNSYEQYF. Combining the CDR3 with reference TRBV5-4 and TRBJ2-7 gives the whole variable domain ETGVTQSPTHLIKTRGQQVTLRCSSQSGHNTVSWYQQALGQGPQFIFQYYREEENGRGNFPPRFSGLQFPNYSSELNVNALELDDSALYLCASSPPSNSYEQYFGPGTRLTVT.

This clonotype was counted a few times. The V gene is TRBV27, the J gene TRBJ2-5; D is tentatively TRBD1 or TRBD2 (5 bases each). CDR3 length equals 14 residues. Trimming pared 6 bases from V and 4 bases from J, leaving 15 bases between. Germline V gene lookup returns CDR1 MNHEY and CDR2 SMNVEV (reference sequence). CDR3 region: CASSHRGRGETQYF. The DNA for the CDR3 is TGTGCCAGCAGCCACCGGGGTAGGGGAGAGACCCAGTACTTC.

This clonotype has more than one count but fewer than ten. The chain employs TRBV7-2 and TRBJ2-7, with 8 bases fitting TRBD2. Germline lookup yields CDR1 SGHTA and CDR2 FQGNSA. After removal of 8 bases from V and 3 bases from J, the junction contained 6 bases not matched to a gene. The CDR3 is made up of 13 amino acids. The CDR3 sequence is CASGGGRFYEQYF. The CDR3 nucleotides are TGTGCCAGCGGCGGGGGGCGGTTCTACGAGCAGTACTTC.

The gene calls are TRBV27 and TRBJ2-7; TRBD2 matches at 9 bases. Trimming removed 3 bases from V and 2 bases from J; junction bases left unmatched: 5. From germline, CDR1 is MNHEY and CDR2 SMNVEV (reference sequence). The CDR3 totals 15 residues. The CDR3 region has the DNA TGTGCCAGCAGTTTGGGAAGCGGGAGGACCTACGAGCAGTACTTC. Translation gives CASSLGSGRTYEQYF.

The rearrangement uses TRBV11-2 and TRBJ1-3; no reliable D call. The CDR3 length is 18 residues. CDR1 is SGHAT, CDR2 FQNNGV, per germline. Trimming left V 6 bases short and J 4 bases short, with 25 bases between. The CDR3 bases are TGTGCCAGCAGTTTCGGTCCCCCTTACTTAGTTCGCGGAAACACCATATATTTT. Amino acid sequence: CASSFGPPYLVRGNTIYF.

The J gene is TRBJ2-3, the V gene TRBV6-1; D may be TRBD1 (6 bases). The V end lost 4 bases, the J end lost 7 bases, and 15 bases lay between the germline ends. Germline V CDR1 and CDR2: MNHNS, SASEGT. This CDR3 contains 14 residues. CDR3: CASSGQASEHTQYF. The CDR3 bases are TGTGCCAGCAGTGGACAGGCCTCGGAGCATACGCAGTATTTT.

This rearrangement joins TRBV28 to TRBJ2-1; D gene uncertain. The CDR3 is 15 residues long. CDR1 and CDR2 from the germline V gene are MDHEN and SYDVKM. Trimming stripped 4 bases from V and 7 bases from J, with 17 bases between. CDR3 residues: CASSSTVTSQNEQFF. The CDR3 DNA reads as TGTGCCAGCAGTTCTACAGTTACGTCTCAGAATGAGCAGTTCTTC. Together with reference TRBV28 and TRBJ2-1, the CDR3 gives the full variable domain: DVKVTQSSRYLVKRTGEKVFLECVQDMDHENMFWYRQDPGLGLRLIYFSYDVKMKEKGDIPEGYSVSREKKERFSLILESASTNQTSMYLCASSSTVTSQNEQFFGPGTRLTVL.

This clonotype has a handful of counts. The chain uses TRBV5-1 and TRBJ1-1; D is unclear. V was trimmed by 4 bases and J by 5 bases, leaving 12 bases between them. The germline V gene encodes CDR1 SGHRS and CDR2 YFSETQ. The CDR3 length is 13 residues. The CDR3 loop is CASSALLGTEAFF. The CDR3 coding sequence is TGCGCCAGCAGCGCTTTATTGGGGACTGAAGCTTTCTTT.

In this sample, this clonotype turned up a few times. V is TRBV28 and J is TRBJ2-7; 12 positions agree with TRBD2. The CDR3 consists of 12 residues. Germline-derived CDR1 and CDR2 are MDHEN and SYDVKM. The ends lost 8 bases at V and 7 bases at J; junction bases unmatched: 3. The CDR3 sequence is CASLGLAGEQYF. CDR3 nucleotides: TGTGCCAGCCTCGGACTAGCGGGAGAGCAGTACTTC.

J is TRBJ2-3 and V is TRBV20-1; 11 nucleotides match TRBD2. Looked up from germline, CDR1 is DFQATT and CDR2 is SNEGSKA (reference sequence). The CDR3 totals 17 residues. J was trimmed by 2 bases and V by 4 bases; bases with no gene match: 11. The CDR3 nucleotides read TGCAGTGCTACCGGGACTAGCGGAAAGGGGGACACAGATACGCAGTATTTT. Its protein product is CSATGTSGKGDTDTQYF.

This clonotype was seen a few times. The chain combines TRBV7-2 with TRBJ1-3; no reliable D call. The germline V gene encodes CDR1 SGHTA and CDR2 FQGNSA. The CDR3 runs 14 residues. V was trimmed by 3 bases and J by 0 bases, leaving 6 bases between them. In nucleotides, the CDR3 is TGTGCCAGCAGCTTTGGCGTCTCTGGAAACACCATATATTTT. Encoded protein: CASSFGVSGNTIYF.

This clonotype appeared a few times. This sequence joins TRBV10-3 and TRBJ2-1; no clear D gene. The CDR3 is 15 residues long. Germline V gene lookup returns CDR1 ENHRY and CDR2 SYGVKD. The V end was cut by 0 bases, the J end by 6 bases, with 12 bases between. In DNA, the CDR3 is TGTGCCATCAGTGAGTCGAGGCCTCTGAGCAATGAGCAGTTCTTC. It encodes CAISESRPLSNEQFF.

Only a few counts were recorded for this clonotype. The V and J genes are TRBV20-1 and TRBJ2-5; D may match TRBD1 or TRBD2 (5 bases each). V dropped 5 bases and J dropped 1 base, with 14 bases sitting between them. Germline V gene data show CDR1 as DFQATT and CDR2 as SNEGSKA (reference sequence). The CDR3 contains 14 residues. The CDR3 sequence: CSAPPAGGQETQYF. The CDR3 nucleotides read TGCAGTGCTCCCCCCGCTGGGGGCCAAGAGACCCAGTACTTC.

In this sample, this clonotype turned up a few times. The chain links TRBV19 to TRBJ2-7, with 7 positions matching TRBD1. The length of the CDR3 is 14 residues. From germline, CDR1 is LNHDA and CDR2 SQIVND (reference sequence). Trimming removed 6 bases from V and 3 bases from J; junction bases left unmatched: 8. The DNA of the CDR3 is TGTGCCAGTAGACGACGGGACAGCGTCTACGAGCAGTACTTC. Translation gives CASRRRDSVYEQYF.

This clonotype was found a few times. V usage is TRBV5-1 and J usage is TRBJ2-1; the D gene is possibly TRBD1 (6 bases). This CDR3 contains 17 residues. The V end lost 0 bases, the J end lost 2 bases, and 15 bases lay between the germline ends. The germline V gene encodes CDR1 SGHRS and CDR2 YFSETQ. The CDR3 here is CASSLVQGQKTYNEQFF. The CDR3 DNA is TGCGCCAGCAGCTTGGTGCAGGGGCAGAAAACCTACAATGAGCAGTTCTTC.

This clonotype showed up just a few times. The V gene is TRBV28, the J gene TRBJ1-1; D gene uncertain. The CDR3 contains 12 residues. Germline V gives CDR1 MDHEN, CDR2 SYDVKM. Trimming removed 5 bases from V and 11 bases from J, with 15 bases in between. The CDR3 region is CASSPPGFVAFF. CDR3 nucleotide sequence: TGTGCCAGCAGTCCCCCGGGGTTTGTGGCTTTCTTT.

This clonotype was seen a handful of times. The chain is built from TRBV29-1 and TRBJ2-7; TRBD1 is a possible D gene (7 bases). Germline V CDR1 and CDR2: SQVTM, ANQGSEA. The CDR3 extends over 15 amino acids. With 0 bases removed from V and 8 bases from J, the gap between germline ends came to 20 bases. This chain's CDR3 is CSVEELAGGRSKQYF. The CDR3 nucleotides are TGCAGCGTTGAAGAACTAGCAGGGGGAAGGTCAAAGCAGTACTTC.

Regarding this clonotype: A clone one base away is much larger, so this may be a read error. The chain recombines TRBV12-3 or TRBV12-4 with TRBJ2-5, with TRBD2 matching 10 bases. V trimming: 6 bases; J trimming: 3 bases; junction bases outside the gene matches: 4. This CDR3 is 14 amino acids long. The CDR3 sequence: CASSIAGGEETQYF. In DNA form, the CDR3 reads TGTGCCAGCAGCATAGCGGGAGGAGAAGAGACCCAGTACTTC.

This clonotype has just a few counts. The DNA of the CDR3 is TGTGCCAGCAGCTTACAGCGGTACAATGAGCAGTTCTTC. It translates to CASSLQRYNEQFF. The chain recombines TRBV7-2 with TRBJ2-1; weak D call: TRBD2 (5 bases). The CDR3 has 13 residues. V was shortened by 2 bases and J by 4 bases, with 6 bases between the two germline ends. Germline CDR1 is SGHTA and CDR2 is FQGNSA.

CDR3 sequence reads: CASSNGRAMNEQYF. The CDR3 coding sequence is TGTGCCAGCAGTAACGGGAGGGCCATGAACGAGCAGTACTTC. This chain joins TRBV27 and TRBJ2-7; 8 nucleotides align to TRBD2. The germline gives CDR1 MNHEY, CDR2 SMNVEV (reference sequence). The V gene end was trimmed by 5 bases and the J gene end by 5 bases; junction bases not matched to a gene: 8. The CDR3 covers 14 residues.

The rearrangement joins TRBV5-1 to TRBJ2-1; no clear D gene. Germline CDR1 reads SGHRS; CDR2 reads YFSETQ. V gave up 1 base and J gave up 6 bases, with 11 bases separating them. This CDR3 region has 14 residues. The DNA for the CDR3 is TGCGCCAGCAGCTTGTCCGGTGGGCCCAATGAGCAGTTCTTC. Protein: CASSLSGGPNEQFF.

In its sample, this clonotype was seen a few times. The genes are TRBV5-4 and TRBJ2-1, with D possibly TRBD1 on 6 matching bases. The CDR3 has 14 residues. V dropped 7 bases and J dropped 3 bases, with 14 bases sitting between them. CDR1 and CDR2 from the germline V gene are SGHNT and YYREEE (reference sequence). The CDR3 is CASRRQVDYNEQFF. The CDR3 nucleotides are TGTGCCAGCCGCCGACAGGTGGACTACAATGAGCAGTTCTTC.

V and J are TRBV7-2 and TRBJ2-3, with 9 bases lining up with TRBD2. CDR3 length: 13 residues. The V segment lost 5 bases and the J segment 6 bases; nucleotides outside the gene matches: 3. From germline, CDR1 is SGHTA and CDR2 FQGNSA. Here the CDR3 reads CASSQSGGDTQYF. The CDR3 coding sequence is TGTGCCAGCAGCCAAAGCGGGGGGGATACGCAGTATTTT.

This clonotype showed up just a few times. The chain employs TRBV10-2 and TRBJ2-7; 10 bases are a match to TRBD2. Germline CDR1 and CDR2: WSHSY and SAAADI. The CDR3 covers 15 residues. V lost 3 bases and J lost 4; bases outside the gene matches: 6. Here the CDR3 reads CASSDRTSGPYEQYF. CDR3 bases: TGCGCCAGCAGTGATAGGACTAGCGGACCTTACGAGCAGTACTTC.

There are many counts of this clonotype. This rearrangement joins TRBV7-2 to TRBJ2-3; D unresolved. There are 11 residues in the CDR3. The V gene lost 6 bases and the J gene lost 3 bases, with 4 bases spanning the gap. Germline assignment: CDR1 SGHTA and CDR2 FQGNSA. CDR3 in amino acids: CASRRTDTQYF. In DNA form, the CDR3 reads TGTGCCAGCAGGCGAACAGATACGCAGTATTTT.

This clonotype was counted between two and nine times. The gene calls are TRBV10-2 and TRBJ1-2; D call uncertain. The V end lost 7 bases, the J end lost 2 bases, and 14 bases lay between the germline ends. The CDR3 contains 14 residues. The V gene's germline CDR1 is WSHSY and CDR2 SAAADI. CDR3 coding DNA: TGCGCCAGCATGGAAGGAACCGCCAACTATGGCTACACCTTC. Encoded protein: CASMEGTANYGYTF.